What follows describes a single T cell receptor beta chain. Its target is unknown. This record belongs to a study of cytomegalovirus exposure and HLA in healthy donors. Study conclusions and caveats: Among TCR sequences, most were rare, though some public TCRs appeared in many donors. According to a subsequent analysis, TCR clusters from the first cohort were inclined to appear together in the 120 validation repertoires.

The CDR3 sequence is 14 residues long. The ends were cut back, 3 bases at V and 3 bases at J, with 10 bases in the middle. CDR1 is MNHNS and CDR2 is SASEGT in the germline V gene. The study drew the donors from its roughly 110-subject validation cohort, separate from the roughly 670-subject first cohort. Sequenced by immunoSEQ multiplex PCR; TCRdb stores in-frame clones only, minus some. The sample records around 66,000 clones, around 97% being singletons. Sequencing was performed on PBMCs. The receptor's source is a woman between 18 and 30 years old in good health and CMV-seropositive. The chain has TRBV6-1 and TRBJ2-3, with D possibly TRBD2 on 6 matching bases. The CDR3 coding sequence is TGTGCCAGCAGTGATGGGGGGAAGACAGATACGCAGTATTTT. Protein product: CASSDGGKTDTQYF.